A single sample gave rise to the 15 T cell receptor beta chains below, sequenced in a study of T cell responses to AZD1222 COVID-19 vaccine. Generated by immunoSEQ multiplex PCR, the TCRdb table keeps only in-frame clones and is missing some. The sample lists 110,000 to 150,000 clones; under 95% were seen once. The sample consisted of peripheral blood, taken on day 0 of AZD1222 vaccination. These receptors came from an adult in good health.

V is TRBV28 and J is TRBJ2-1; possibly TRBD1 for D (5 bases). Trimming cost V 2 bases and J 3 bases, with 11 bases left between them. Per the germline V gene, CDR1 is MDHEN and CDR2 is SYDVKM. The length of the CDR3 is 15 residues. The CDR3 coding sequence is TGTGCCAGCAGTTTAACAGGTACAAACTACAATGAGCAGTTCTTC. It translates to CASSLTGTNYNEQFF.

The chain recombines TRBV7-2 with TRBJ1-2; 8 bases line up with TRBD1. CDR1 and CDR2 (germline): SGHTA, FQGNSA. The V and J ends lost 5 bases and 7 bases, in that order; junction bases with no gene match: 15. The CDR3 covers 16 residues. The CDR3 sequence: CASSPRDRTALGGYTF. The CDR3 region has the DNA TGTGCCAGCAGCCCACGGGACAGGACTGCGTTGGGTGGCTACACCTTC.

The chain is built from TRBV3-1 (or the pseudogene TRBV3-2) and TRBJ1-6, with 9 nucleotides matching TRBD1. CDR1 and CDR2 from the germline V gene are LGHDT and YNNKEL (reference sequence). V lost 6 bases to trimming and J lost 8 bases; unmatched junction nucleotides: 8. This CDR3 is 15 amino acids long. CDR3 nucleotide sequence: TGTGCCAGCAGTTACACCGGGACAGGGTATTCACCCCTCCACTTT. As protein: CASSYTGTGYSPLHF.

The chain joins TRBV6-2 or TRBV6-3 to TRBJ1-1, with D unresolved. The CDR3 spans 14 residues. V lost 5 bases and J lost 1, with 11 bases in between. Germline values: CDR1 MNHEY, CDR2 SVGEGT. The chain's CDR3 is CASSVFTWNTEAFF. The CDR3 DNA follows: TGTGCCAGCAGTGTCTTCACGTGGAACACTGAAGCTTTCTTT.

The V call is TRBV11-3, the J call TRBJ2-2; the D gene could be TRBD1 or TRBD2 (5 bases each). Looked up from germline, CDR1 is SGHNT and CDR2 is YENEEA. The V gene lost 0 bases and the J gene lost 2 bases, with 16 bases spanning the gap. The CDR3 is 18 amino acids. CDR3 in amino acids: CASSLDKLGDENTGELFF. The CDR3 DNA reads TGTGCCAGCAGCTTAGATAAATTAGGGGACGAAAACACCGGGGAGCTGTTTTTT. Complete variable domain (other parts from reference TRBV11-3 and TRBJ2-2): EAGVVQSPRYKIIEKKQPVAFWCNPISGHNTLYWYLQNLGQGPELLIRYENEEAVDDSQLPKDRFSAERLKGVDSTLKIQPAELGDSAVYLCASSLDKLGDENTGELFFGEGSRLTVL.

V gene TRBV28 combines with J gene TRBJ2-4, with D uncertain. The V gene lost 7 bases and the J gene lost 7 bases, with 14 bases spanning the gap. Germline CDR1 is MDHEN and CDR2 is SYDVKM. The CDR3 contains 13 residues. The CDR3 reads CASTSEQNNIQYF. The CDR3 DNA is TGTGCCAGCACTTCGGAACAGAACAACATTCAGTACTTC.

This chain uses TRBV19 with TRBJ2-3; D might be TRBD1 or TRBD2, each matching 5 bases. CDR3 size: 14 residues. The ends were cut back, 3 bases at V and 2 bases at J, with 9 bases in the middle. The germline CDR1 and CDR2 sequences are LNHDA and SQIVND (reference sequence). The CDR3 bases are TGTGCCAGTAGTATCTCCGGGACCACAGATACGCAGTATTTT. Amino acid sequence: CASSISGTTDTQYF.

The gene calls are TRBV5-4 and TRBJ1-1; no clear D. V was cut by 4 bases and J by 1 base, with 17 bases left in between. This CDR3 has 16 residues. In germline, CDR1 is SGHNT, CDR2 YYREEE (reference sequence). The CDR3 DNA reads TGTGCCAGCAGCGCTTACTACGGTGGAGGGAACACTGAAGCTTTCTTT. Translation gives CASSAYYGGGNTEAFF.

V is TRBV7-2 and J is TRBJ1-5, with TRBD1 matching over 7 bases. The CDR3 is made up of 15 amino acids. V lost 4 bases and J lost 0; bases outside the gene matches: 3. Germline lookup yields CDR1 SGHTA and CDR2 FQGNSA. The CDR3 loop is CASSSQGNSNQPQHF. DNA of the CDR3: TGTGCCAGCAGCTCACAGGGGAATAGCAATCAGCCCCAGCATTTT.

V and J are TRBV5-4 and TRBJ2-3; the D is unclear. Germline V gives CDR1 SGHNT, CDR2 YYREEE (reference sequence). This CDR3 contains 17 residues. Trimming removed 5 bases at V and 0 bases at J, with 19 bases between. CDR3 bases: TGTGCCAGCAGTCGGTATACGACCCTATTAAGCACAGATACGCAGTATTTT. Translated: CASSRYTTLLSTDTQYF.

This CDR3 is CASSPDGSYGYTF. The CDR3 region has the DNA TGTGCCAGCAGCCCCGACGGCTCCTATGGCTACACCTTC. V gene TRBV7-3 combines with J gene TRBJ1-2; D uncertain. The CDR3 has 13 residues. CDR1 and CDR2 from the germline V gene are SGHTA and FQGTGA. V lost 5 bases to trimming and J lost 4 bases, with 11 bases between them. The variable domain in full, with the rest retrieved from reference TRBV7-3 and TRBJ1-2, is GAGVSQTPSNKVTEKGKYVELRCDPISGHTALYWYRQSLGQGPEFLIYFQGTGAADDSGLPNDRFFAVRPEGSVSTLKIQRTERGDSAVYLCASSPDGSYGYTFGSGTRLTVV.

The chain has TRBV14 and TRBJ2-2, with unresolved D. Per germline, CDR1 SGHDN and CDR2 FVKESK. This CDR3 spans 14 amino acids. V lost 3 bases and J 5 bases, leaving 10 bases between the germline ends. CDR3 bases: TGTGCCAGCAGCCAGTTGGTAGGAACCGGGGAGCTGTTTTTT. This gives the protein CASSQLVGTGELFF.

The chain employs TRBV9 and TRBJ2-5; 14 positions agree with TRBD2. The germline gives CDR1 SGDLS, CDR2 YYNGEE. The V segment lost 4 bases and the J segment 5 bases; nucleotides outside the gene matches: 7. The CDR3 spans 16 residues. CDR3 in DNA: TGTGCCAGCAGCCCTGGGACTAGCGGGGGTAGGGAGACCCAGTACTTC. It yields the protein CASSPGTSGGRETQYF.

The count of this clone is one. This chain links TRBV13 with TRBJ2-1; D not certain. CDR3 length equals 14 residues. Germline V gene lookup returns CDR1 PRHDT and CDR2 FYEKMQ (reference sequence). Deletions cut 0 bases from V and 10 bases from J, with 13 bases between. In nucleotides, the CDR3 is TGTGCCAGCAGCTTAGGACGACCGGTGGTGGAGCAGTTCTTC. Translating gives CASSLGRPVVEQFF.

CDR3 sequence: CASSLGSVGETQYF. The CDR3 nucleotides are TGTGCCAGCAGCTTAGGGTCCGTGGGAGAGACCCAGTACTTC. This chain links TRBV7-3 with TRBJ2-5; D unresolved. The CDR3 is 14 residues long. Looked up from germline, CDR1 is SGHTA and CDR2 is FQGTGA. V was pared by 2 bases and J by 4 bases, with 11 bases between.